This entry lists 17 T cell receptor beta chains sequenced from one sample in a study of CD8+ T cells in alopecia areata. cDNA serving as the sequencing template came from extracted, reverse transcribed RNA. Assay: immunoSEQ multiplex PCR; the TCRdb copy retains only in-frame clones and omits some. In the table there are approximately 18,000 clones, about 60% of which are singletons. Treatment: oral pan-JAK inhibitor, 5-10 mg twice daily. Peripheral blood samples and lesional scalp punch biopsies were obtained from alopecia areata patients. The sample here was skin, taken at week 4, from a patient treated with tofacitinib. All receptors derive from a human donor with alopecia areata.

This clone was detected only a few times. This rearrangement joins TRBV7-6 to TRBJ1-3, with D uncertain. Germline V gives CDR1 SGHVS, CDR2 FNYEAQ. This CDR3 has 14 amino acids. V lost 1 base and J 0 bases, leaving 4 bases between the germline ends. CDR3 nucleotide sequence: TGTGCCAGCAGCTTAGGCCGCTCTGGAAACACCATATATTTT. It encodes CASSLGRSGNTIYF.

The chain is built from TRBV27 and TRBJ2-5; D remains ambiguous. The ends were cut back, 2 bases at V and 5 bases at J, with 12 bases in the middle. CDR1 and CDR2 (germline): MNHEY, SMNVEV (reference sequence). The CDR3 extends over 14 amino acids. The CDR3, as DNA: TGTGCCAGCAGTTTAGGGGTCCGGATGGAGACCCAGTACTTC. This gives the protein CASSLGVRMETQYF.

The CDR3 reads CASSLTVFSYEQYF. CDR3 coding DNA: TGTGCCAGCAGCTTGACAGTGTTTTCCTACGAGCAGTACTTC. The rearrangement joins TRBV7-8 to TRBJ2-7, with a tentative D call TRBD1 (5 bases). The germline V gene encodes CDR1 SGHVS and CDR2 FQNEAQ. This CDR3 has 14 residues. V was trimmed by 3 bases and J by 1 base, leaving 10 bases between them.

The V gene is TRBV10-3, the J gene TRBJ2-7; 9 bases agree with TRBD1. J gave up 1 base and V 2 bases, and 6 bases lay outside the gene matches. This CDR3 is 16 amino acids long. The germline CDR1 and CDR2 sequences are ENHRY and SYGVKD. CDR3 residues: CAISEPGTGLSYEQYF. DNA of the CDR3: TGTGCCATCAGTGAGCCCGGGACAGGGTTATCCTACGAGCAGTACTTC.

This clone appeared a single time. This chain joins TRBV7-9 and TRBJ1-2; tentatively, D is TRBD1 (5 bases). The CDR3 is made up of 13 amino acids. CDR1 is SEHNR and CDR2 is FQNEAQ in the germline V gene (reference sequence). V dropped 5 bases and J dropped 8 bases, with 15 bases sitting between them. CDR3 DNA sequence: TGTGCCAGCAGCCGTGACAGTCCAAGGGGCTACACCTTC. Its translation is CASSRDSPRGYTF.

The chain is built from TRBV30 and TRBJ2-7; 13 positions agree with TRBD2. V trimming: 3 bases; J trimming: 4 bases; junction bases outside the gene matches: 6. CDR3 size: 15 residues. Germline V CDR1 and CDR2: GTSNPN, SVGIG (reference sequence). The CDR3 region is CAWSLRLAGGYEQYF. CDR3 DNA: TGTGCCTGGAGCCTAAGACTAGCGGGGGGTTACGAGCAGTACTTC.

V usage is TRBV7-6 and J usage is TRBJ1-4, with TRBD1 matching over 11 bases. Germline-derived CDR1 and CDR2 are SGHVS and FNYEAQ. Trimming cost V 5 bases and J 2 bases; bases outside gene matches: 4. The CDR3 is 16 amino acids. CDR3 sequence: CASSRTGGETNEKLFF. For the CDR3, the DNA is TGTGCCAGCAGCAGGACAGGGGGCGAGACTAATGAAAAACTGTTTTTT.

This clone occurred a few times. The rearrangement links TRBV7-2 to TRBJ1-6; TRBD1 aligns across 8 bases. This CDR3 is built from 14 residues. Looked up from germline, CDR1 is SGHTA and CDR2 is FQGNSA. Trimming removed 3 bases from V and 9 bases from J; junction bases left unmatched: 4. CDR3 loop: CASSLDRVTSPLHF. The CDR3, as DNA: TGTGCCAGCAGCTTGGACAGGGTGACTTCACCCCTCCACTTT.

The J gene is TRBJ1-2, the V gene TRBV7-9; no definite D call. The CDR3 totals 12 residues. Between the trimmed V and J ends, which lost 5 bases and 1 base, there was a span of 5 bases. Germline V gene lookup returns CDR1 SEHNR and CDR2 FQNEAQ (reference sequence). CDR3 protein: CASSPINYGYTF. As DNA, the CDR3 is TGTGCCAGCAGCCCGATTAACTATGGCTACACCTTC.

The CDR3 DNA sequence: TGTGCCAGCAGCCCCGGGAGGTCGGAGACCCAGTACTTC. Protein sequence: CASSPGRSETQYF. This chain joins TRBV7-9 and TRBJ2-5, with TRBD2 matching over 7 bases. CDR3 length: 13 residues. The V and J ends lost 5 bases and 5 bases, in that order; junction bases with no gene match: 5. CDR1 SEHNR and CDR2 FQNEAQ come from the germline V gene (reference sequence).

This chain links TRBV4-3 with TRBJ1-2, with TRBD1 matching 8 bases. Losses at the gene ends were 2 bases for V and 10 bases for J; bases not matched to a gene: 12. The germline V gene encodes CDR1 LGHNA and CDR2 YSLEER. The CDR3 loop spans 15 amino acids. The CDR3 reads CASSQQADRGKYYTF. The CDR3 bases are TGCGCCAGCAGCCAACAAGCTGACAGGGGAAAGTACTACACCTTC.

The chain carries TRBV11-2 and TRBJ2-4, with D possibly being TRBD1 (6 bases). This CDR3 region has 19 residues. Germline V CDR1 and CDR2: SGHAT, FQNNGV. Trimming cost V 5 bases and J 0 bases, with 23 bases left between them. The CDR3 spells CASSSTPTGNLLAKNIQYF. The CDR3 nucleotides read TGTGCCAGCAGCAGTACGCCGACAGGAAACCTACTAGCCAAAAACATTCAGTACTTC.

Turning to this clone: With a much larger clone just one base away, this may be a read error. The chain carries TRBV5-4 and TRBJ2-2; no reliable D call. Germline V CDR1 and CDR2: SGHNT, YYREEE (reference sequence). This CDR3 contains 15 residues. Deletions cut 0 bases from V and 3 bases from J, with 9 bases between. The DNA of the CDR3 is TGTGCCAGCAGCTTGGCGGGCCAATACACCGGGGAGCTGTTTTTT. Translated, it gives CASSLAGQYTGELFF.

V is TRBV2 and J is TRBJ1-6; weak D call: TRBD1 (6 bases). Trimming shortened V by 4 bases and J by 9 bases, and 16 bases separated the two germline ends. Germline V lookup: CDR1 SNHLY, CDR2 FYNNEI. CDR3 length: 15 amino acids. The CDR3 DNA reads as TGTGCCAGCAGTGGAGTTGGGGGGCACGGTTCACCCCTCCACTTT. Protein sequence: CASSGVGGHGSPLHF. The full variable domain, rest sourced from reference TRBV2 and TRBJ1-6, is EPEVTQTPSHQVTQMGQEVILRCVPISNHLYFYWYRQILGQKVEFLVSFYNNEISEKSEIFDDQFSVERPDGSNFTLKIRSTKLEDSAMYFCASSGVGGHGSPLHFGNGTRLTVT.

This chain joins TRBV28 and TRBJ1-5; the D is unclear. The V end was cut by 9 bases, the J end by 7 bases, with 19 bases between. This CDR3 is built from 14 residues. The germline V gene encodes CDR1 MDHEN and CDR2 SYDVKM. In DNA form, the CDR3 reads TGTGCCAGTTTAACCCGGTTTGGTAGGCAGCCCCAGCATTTT. Translation: CASLTRFGRQPQHF.

This clone was seen more than once but under ten times. The DNA for the CDR3 is TGTGCCAGCAGCGCATTCAGGGAGGCCGGGGAGCTGTTTTTT. Residues: CASSAFREAGELFF. The rearrangement joins TRBV9 to TRBJ2-2, with D perhaps matching TRBD2 (6 bases). In germline, CDR1 is SGDLS, CDR2 YYNGEE. The CDR3 runs to 14 residues. V lost 3 bases, J lost 6 bases, and 12 bases lay in between.

This chain links TRBV11-3 with TRBJ1-6, with D tentatively TRBD1 (6 bases). The CDR3 runs 15 residues. The ends were cut back, 5 bases at V and 6 bases at J, with 14 bases in the middle. Germline CDR1 is SGHNT and CDR2 is YENEEA. The CDR3 sequence: CASSVPDRFNSPLHF. In DNA, the CDR3 is TGTGCCAGCAGCGTCCCCGACAGGTTTAATTCACCCCTCCACTTT.